Sequencing of this T cell receptor beta chain was carried out in a study of cytomegalovirus exposure and HLA in healthy donors. CDR1 and CDR2 from the germline V gene are MNHEY and SMNVEV (reference sequence). V was trimmed by 5 bases and J by 3 bases, leaving 14 bases between them. The CDR3 sequence is 14 residues long. The PCR made use of 60 Vbeta and 13 Jbeta primers. Assay used: immunoSEQ multiplex PCR; TCRdb lists only in-frame clones, some missing. Its clone listing holds around 150,000 clones. This clonotype was obtained from a man aged 25-45 years in good health and CMV-seronegative. The rearrangement joins TRBV27 to TRBJ2-7; weak D call: TRBD2 (6 bases). Sample: PBMCs. In DNA form, the CDR3 reads TGTGCCAGCAGTAGTAGCGGAGATTACTACGAGCAGTACTTC. Translating gives CASSSSGDYYEQYF.